The present TCR beta chain was sequenced within a study of spatial heterogeneity in lung cancer (dated by TCRdb to the late 2010s). The study in broad terms: Beta-chain transcripts were consistently detected in greater numbers than alpha-chain transcripts, which likely reflects a higher abundance of beta-chain transcripts. In the raw uncorrected reads, each unique combination of TCR and UMI appeared on average more than ten times. In non-small cell lung cancer, the study quantitatively compared TCR alpha and beta repertoires across several tumor regions, matched nontumor lung, and blood. The study linked features of the TCR repertoire to counts of nonsynonymous mutations, which were determined by whole-exome sequencing of tumor tissue. At surgery, hundreds of tumor regions, almost 65 matched nontumor lung samples and 56 PBMC samples were TCR-sequenced for both alpha and beta chains. Study-level results and caveats: Ubiquitous expanded tumor TCRs were found in blood more often at tumor resection than at routine follow-up. Confirming at a functional level the hypothesis that regional TCRs recognize regional mutations was considered to require additional single-cell paired TCR alpha and beta sequencing.

The time point label of this sample denotes: sample taken at primary tumor resection. Whole RNA extracted from tumor and nontumor lung tissue, or from cryopreserved PBMC samples, was used for TCR sequencing without cell sorting. Samples were obtained from approximately 77 patients with early-stage, untreated non-small cell lung cancer from the lung TRACERx cohort. Only patients with enough RNA available from two or more tumor regions were chosen for TCR sequencing. Libraries were made using 5' RACE. The reads were generated on a NextSeq 500. The TCR library protocol attached a unique molecular identifier to each TCR cDNA molecule to allow correction of PCR and sequencing errors. In the original analysis: TCR identification, UMI-based error correction and CDR3 extraction were performed with Decombinator tools. TCRs above a frequency of 2 per 1,000, corresponding to the top 1% of the tumor frequency distribution, were defined as expanded. Rényi diversity was computed with the R vegan package after subsampling each repertoire 100 times to 5,000 TCRs. CDR3 similarity networks were built from amino acid triplet string-kernel similarity, with CDR3s being connected when pairwise similarity was above 0.82. TCRdb reworked the public reads: Q25 trimming with fastp, MiXCR clone assembly, productive beta chains retained. All rows with the same CDR3 protein become a single entry with the most common DNA and genes. The V and J calls were determined by TCRdb, not by the authors. This sample is represented by about 38,000 distinct CDR3 sequences; less than 6% of them were singletons. Approximately 10% of the sample goes to the ten largest clones.

Based on the germline V gene, the CDR1 and CDR2 sequences are SNHLY and FYNNEI. The V end gives up 7 bases and the J end 8 bases, leaving 10 bases in the junction not matched to a gene. From the cysteine up to the phenylalanine, the CDR3 has a length of 14 residues. Just CDR3 DNA is preserved here, 42 bases in frame from base 1. This clonotype was recorded at least ten times. What this receptor recognizes is not known. Base qualities are missing; no much larger clone stands one base away. This TCR was sampled from a male donor with early-stage non-small cell lung cancer. Sequencing used PBMCs, obtained at surgery. The chain joins TRBV2 to TRBJ1-4; 7 bases in between match TRBD1. CDR3 sequence: CASTLTGVEEKLFF. The DNA sequence reads TGTGCCAGCACCCTAACAGGGGTGGAAGAAAAACTGTTTTTT.